The clone carrying this TCR beta chain rates as medium-sized (0.01 to 0.1%). The entry originates in a study of cytomegalovirus exposure and HLA in healthy donors. Germline assignment: CDR1 MNHEY and CDR2 SVGAGI. V trimming: 0 bases; J trimming: 4 bases; junction bases outside the gene matches: 0. CDR3 length: 15 residues. 13 Jbeta primers and 60 Vbeta primers were used for the PCR. Measured with immunoSEQ multiplex PCR; TCRdb has only the in-frame clones, and not every one. Among approximately 93,000 clones listed, just under 80% were seen once. The V and J genes are TRBV6-5 and TRBJ2-5, with 12 bases that match TRBD2. Sequencing was carried out using PBMCs. This receptor was identified in a woman in her forties in good health and CMV-seronegative. The CDR3 region is CASSYSTSGGETQYF. As DNA, the CDR3 is TGTGCCAGCAGTTACTCGACTAGCGGGGGAGAGACCCAGTACTTC.